The next 21 T cell receptor beta chains were all read from a single sample in a study of blood T cell repertoires in COVID-19. Clones were sequenced by immunoSEQ multiplex PCR, and TCRdb holds only the in-frame ones, with some missing. The sample includes around 210,000 clones, about nine tenths of them seen just once. The sample was peripheral blood. Source of these receptors: a woman aged 70-85 years with acute or convalescent COVID-19.

The rearrangement joins TRBV5-1 to TRBJ2-1, with TRBD1 matching 7 bases. Trimming cost V 4 bases and J 7 bases; bases outside gene matches: 5. Germline V CDR1 and CDR2: SGHRS, YFSETQ. This CDR3 contains 13 residues. In DNA form, the CDR3 reads TGCGCCAGCAGCCCCAACAGGGGAAATGAGCAGTTCTTC. Translated: CASSPNRGNEQFF.

This chain's CDR3 is CASRPGGAFSPLHF. In DNA form, the CDR3 reads TGTGCCAGCAGGCCAGGGGGCGCGTTTTCACCCCTCCACTTT. V is TRBV7-9 and J is TRBJ1-6, with TRBD1 matching over 8 bases. The CDR3 length is 14 residues. CDR1 is SEHNR and CDR2 is FQNEAQ in the germline V gene (reference sequence). After removal of 6 bases from V and 9 bases from J, the junction contained 7 bases not matched to a gene. The full variable domain, with the rest looked up from reference TRBV7-9 and TRBJ1-6, is DTGVSQNPRHKITKRGQNVTFRCDPISEHNRLYWYRQTLGQGPEFLTYFQNEAQLEKSRLLSDRFSAERPKGSFSTLEIQRTEQGDSAMYLCASRPGGAFSPLHFGNGTRLTVT.

The genes are TRBV11-2 and TRBJ1-6; 7 nucleotides align to TRBD1. After removal of 3 bases from V and 7 bases from J, the junction contained 6 bases not matched to a gene. There are 15 residues in the CDR3. The germline V gene encodes CDR1 SGHAT and CDR2 FQNNGV. The CDR3 sequence: CASSFTTGDNSPLHF. The DNA for the CDR3 is TGTGCCAGCAGCTTTACCACAGGGGACAATTCACCCCTCCACTTT.

This chain joins TRBV3-1 (or the pseudogene TRBV3-2) and TRBJ1-2; D is uncertain. Per germline, CDR1 LGHDT and CDR2 YNNKEL (reference sequence). The CDR3 length is 14 residues. V gave up 2 bases and J gave up 4 bases, with 11 bases separating them. As DNA, the CDR3 is TGTGCCAGCAGCCAACGTCTCGGAGCCTATGGCTACACCTTC. Residues: CASSQRLGAYGYTF.

This rearrangement joins TRBV4-3 to TRBJ2-5; a weak D match, TRBD1 (5 bases). V dropped 0 bases and J dropped 4 bases, with 6 bases sitting between them. Per germline, CDR1 LGHNA and CDR2 YSLEER. This CDR3 contains 13 residues. The CDR3 sequence: CASSQDRGETQYF. The DNA of the CDR3 is TGCGCCAGCAGCCAAGATAGGGGAGAGACCCAGTACTTC.

The chain employs TRBV5-1 and TRBJ2-1; D perhaps matches TRBD2 (7 bases). The CDR3 loop spans 14 amino acids. Trimming removed 2 bases from V and 8 bases from J, with 14 bases in between. In germline, CDR1 is SGHRS, CDR2 YFSETQ. CDR3 sequence: CASSFGGPSDEQFF. As DNA, the CDR3 is TGCGCCAGCAGCTTCGGGGGGCCAAGCGATGAGCAGTTCTTC.

The rearrangement uses TRBV19 and TRBJ1-1, with 7 bases lining up with TRBD1. This CDR3 comprises 15 residues. Germline V lookup: CDR1 LNHDA, CDR2 SQIVND (reference sequence). Germline trimming cut 4 bases from V and 2 bases from J; bases unmatched to any gene: 7. The CDR3: CASSKQGQSNTEAFF. CDR3 DNA sequence: TGTGCCAGTAGTAAACAGGGACAGAGTAACACTGAAGCTTTCTTT.

The rearrangement joins TRBV27 to TRBJ1-4; D may be TRBD1 (5 bases). This CDR3 has 14 residues. V dropped 3 bases and J dropped 3 bases, with 8 bases sitting between them. Looked up from germline, CDR1 is MNHEY and CDR2 is SMNVEV (reference sequence). DNA for the CDR3: TGTGCCAGCAGTTTTAAGGGGTCTAATGAAAAACTGTTTTTT. The encoded protein is CASSFKGSNEKLFF.

This sequence joins TRBV7-9 and TRBJ2-1; no clear D. CDR1 SEHNR and CDR2 FQNEAQ come from the germline V gene (reference sequence). The CDR3 extends over 13 amino acids. V was cut by 1 base and J by 7 bases, with 8 bases left in between. For the CDR3, the DNA is TGTGCCAGCAGCTTAGGAGGTTGGAATGAGCAGTTCTTC. Encoded protein: CASSLGGWNEQFF.

This CDR3 reads CASSHQGNTIYF. Here the CDR3 DNA reads TGTGCCAGCAGCCACCAGGGAAACACCATATATTTT. The genes are TRBV7-2 and TRBJ1-3; no clear D. V dropped 5 bases and J dropped 4 bases, with 6 bases sitting between them. Germline loops: CDR1 SGHTA, CDR2 FQGNSA. This CDR3 has 12 residues. Based on the CDR3 plus reference TRBV7-2 and TRBJ1-3, the full variable domain is GAGVSQSPSNKVTEKGKDVELRCDPISGHTALYWYRQSLGQGLEFLIYFQGNSAPDKSGLPSDRFSAERTGGSVSTLTIQRTQQEDSAVYLCASSHQGNTIYFGEGSWLTVV.

The V gene is TRBV27, the J gene TRBJ2-4; TRBD1 might be the D (5 bases). The germline gives CDR1 MNHEY, CDR2 SMNVEV (reference sequence). The ends were cut back, 6 bases at V and 0 bases at J, with 18 bases in the middle. This CDR3 region has 17 residues. This CDR3 reads CASSPIRGSSAKNIQYF. CDR3 bases: TGTGCCAGCAGCCCAATTAGGGGAAGCTCAGCCAAAAACATTCAGTACTTC.

The J gene is TRBJ2-1, the V gene TRBV7-2; 16 nucleotides align to TRBD2. The length of the CDR3 is 19 residues. V was clipped by 5 bases and J by 2 bases; unmatched bases: 9. In germline, CDR1 is SGHTA, CDR2 FQGNSA. CDR3 in DNA: TGTGCCAGCAGCCACGGGACTAGCGGGGGGGCTCTCCCCTACAATGAGCAGTTCTTC. Its translation is CASSHGTSGGALPYNEQFF.

The chain has TRBV18 and TRBJ2-7; 7 bases fit TRBD2. The germline gives CDR1 KGHSH, CDR2 LQKENI. The CDR3 is made up of 13 amino acids. Trimming cost V 5 bases and J 5 bases; bases outside gene matches: 6. CDR3 sequence: CASSLGGTDEQYF. The CDR3 coding sequence is TGTGCCAGCTCATTGGGGGGGACTGACGAGCAGTACTTC.

The rearrangement joins TRBV4-1 to TRBJ2-3, with a possible D match to TRBD1 (5 bases). Trimming shortened V by 8 bases and J by 3 bases, and 12 bases separated the two germline ends. Germline values: CDR1 MGHRA, CDR2 YSYEKL. This CDR3 contains 13 residues. CDR3 protein: CASGTQGTDTQYF. The CDR3 DNA reads TGCGCCAGCGGCACTCAGGGAACAGATACGCAGTATTTT.

This clone was found a few times. The V call is TRBV29-1, the J call TRBJ2-2; 12 bases align to TRBD1. The V gene end was trimmed by 3 bases and the J gene end by 6 bases; junction bases not matched to a gene: 5. The CDR3 sequence is 15 residues long. CDR1 is SQVTM, CDR2 ANQGSEA, per germline. CDR3 nucleotides: TGCAGCGTTGATCCCGGGACAGGGGGCTCCGGGGAGCTGTTTTTT. Translation gives CSVDPGTGGSGELFF.

The chain employs TRBV25-1 and TRBJ2-1, with 10 bases fitting TRBD2. The CDR3 is 17 amino acids. Germline V gene lookup returns CDR1 MGHDK and CDR2 SYGVNS. Losses at the gene ends were 2 bases for V and 8 bases for J; bases not matched to a gene: 12. The CDR3 DNA reads TGTGCCAGCAGTGAAAATGGTTGGAGCGGGAGGGCCCATGAGCAGTTCTTC. Translation gives CASSENGWSGRAHEQFF.

The rearrangement uses TRBV4-2 and TRBJ2-1; TRBD2 matches at 12 bases. The ends lost 0 bases at V and 6 bases at J; junction bases unmatched: 6. CDR1 is LGHNA, CDR2 YNFKEQ, per germline. CDR3 length equals 17 residues. The CDR3 nucleotides are TGTGCCAGCAGCCAAGAAGGGCTAGCGGGGGGGCCCAATGAGCAGTTCTTC. It specifies CASSQEGLAGGPNEQFF.

The chain uses TRBV5-1 and TRBJ1-2; 7 positions match TRBD1. V was clipped by 0 bases and J by 4 bases; unmatched bases: 6. Germline V gives CDR1 SGHRS, CDR2 YFSETQ. The CDR3 runs 15 residues. CDR3 coding DNA: TGCGCCAGCAGCTTGGACGGACAGGCAGCCTATGGCTACACCTTC. Its protein product is CASSLDGQAAYGYTF.

This chain joins TRBV5-1 and TRBJ2-7, with 10 bases that match TRBD2. The CDR3 sequence is 15 residues long. The ends lost 4 bases at V and 3 bases at J; junction bases unmatched: 7. CDR1 is SGHRS, CDR2 YFSETQ, per germline. The CDR3: CASSLSRTSGYEQYF. CDR3 coding DNA: TGCGCCAGCAGCCTATCTCGGACTAGCGGCTACGAGCAGTACTTC.

The genes are TRBV28 and TRBJ2-3, with a tentative D call TRBD1 (6 bases). Germline lookup yields CDR1 MDHEN and CDR2 SYDVKM. V lost 9 bases, J lost 3 bases, and 25 bases lay in between. The CDR3 contains 17 residues. The CDR3 DNA is TGTGCCAGTAGAAGCAAGGGGGATCTTCAGGGAACAGATACGCAGTATTTT. It translates to CASRSKGDLQGTDTQYF.

This clone was picked up one time. CDR3 nucleotide sequence: TGTGCCAGCAGCCCCTTTTCCCTTGGACAGGTTCTGGCTTTCTTT. Translation gives CASSPFSLGQVLAFF. The chain uses TRBV3-1 (or the pseudogene TRBV3-2) and TRBJ1-1; TRBD1 matches 7 bases. Germline CDR1 is LGHDT and CDR2 is YNNKEL (reference sequence). The J segment lost 11 bases and the V segment lost 4 bases, leaving 16 bases of the junction unmatched. CDR3 length: 15 residues.